A selection of T cell receptor beta chains follows, all from one sample in a study of CD8+ T cells in alopecia areata. This table comes from immunoSEQ multiplex PCR, and its TCRdb copy is limited to in-frame clones, with some not included. Here the sample spans about 200,000 clones, about 60% being singletons. The sequenced sample was CD4+ T cells sorted from blood, obtained at week 4, from a patient treated with tofacitinib. Every receptor here comes from a human donor with alopecia areata. Both conserved end residues are part of each CDR3. A D gene is named only where the DNA matches it firmly. Not every row has a clone size; where given, it reads once, few, many or a size class.

clone_size d_call j_call v_call cdr3_nt cdr3_aa
- - TRBJ2-7 TRBV5-4 TGTGCCAGCAGCTTCCCGACCGGGACTGGCGAGCAGTACTTC CASSFPTGTGEQYF
- TRBD1 TRBJ2-1 TRBV29-1 TGCAGCGTTGGGGACAGGCCCTACAATGAGCAGTTCTTC CSVGDRPYNEQFF
- - TRBJ2-7 TRBV9 TGTGCCAGCAGCTTATCGGGGGTCCACGAGCAGTACTTC CASSLSGVHEQYF
once TRBD1 TRBJ2-1 TRBV2 TGTGCCAGCAGACGGGACAGGGAACCCTACAATGAGCAGTTCTTC CASRRDREPYNEQFF
- - TRBJ2-7 TRBV5-1 TGCGCCAGCGGGGCGGGGAGATACGAGCAGTACTTC CASGAGRYEQYF
- TRBD1 TRBJ1-2 TRBV5-1 TGCGCCAGCAGCCGGACAGGGTGGAGAGGCTACACCTTC CASSRTGWRGYTF
- - TRBJ2-7 TRBV29-1 TGCAGCGTCATGGCCGGGGGATCCTACGAGCAGTACTTC CSVMAGGSYEQYF
- - TRBJ1-2 TRBV4-2 TGTGCCAGCAGCCGTATGGGCGCTTCTAACTATGGCTACACCTTC CASSRMGASNYGYTF
- - TRBJ2-5 TRBV6-6 TGTGCCAGCAGGCTCGACCGGGGAGAGACCCAGTACTTC CASRLDRGETQYF
- - TRBJ2-7 TRBV30 TGTGCCTGCGACCCACTCGTGGGCCAACTCTACGAGCAGTACTTC CACDPLVGQLYEQYF
- TRBD1 TRBJ1-2 TRBV19 TGTGCCAGTAGGGTCCGGGACAGCCACTATGGCTACACCTTC CASRVRDSHYGYTF
- - TRBJ1-3 TRBV30 TGTGCCTGGAGTGTAGGGCCGCACTCTGGAAACACCATATATTTT CAWSVGPHSGNTIYF
- - TRBJ2-5 TRBV29-1 TGCAGCGCGGGAGAACAAGAGACCCAGTACTTC CSAGEQETQYF
- - TRBJ2-7 TRBV30 TGTGCCTGGAGTGCGGGACTTGGGGGGCAGTACTTC CAWSAGLGGQYF
- - TRBJ2-1 TRBV25-1 TGTGCCAGCAGTGAGCATGTGGCCGGGGTCCAGTTTAATGAGCAGTTCTTC CASSEHVAGVQFNEQFF
few TRBD2 TRBJ2-5 TRBV7-2 TGTGCCAGCAGCTCCAGCGGGGGGGCACTGTCGGGAGAGACCCAGTACTTC CASSSSGGALSGETQYF
once - TRBJ1-1 TRBV7-9 TGTGCCAGCAGCTTAGGGGGGTCCACTGAAGCTTTCTTT CASSLGGSTEAFF
- - TRBJ1-3 TRBV30 TGTGCCTGGAGTGTAAGGCTCGGCAGTCTCCTTGCTGGAAACACCATATATTTT CAWSVRLGSLLAGNTIYF
- - TRBJ2-2 TRBV5-4 TGTGCCAGCAGCTTACCCTCGCCCCGGGCGAACACCGGGGAGCTGTTTTTT CASSLPSPRANTGELFF
- - TRBJ2-1 TRBV29-1 TGCAGCGTTGAACGAATTTTCGACAGGCTCAATGAGCAGTTCTTC CSVERIFDRLNEQFF
- TRBD1 TRBJ1-5 TRBV10-3 TGTGCCATCTCAGGGGGGAATCAGCCCCAGCATTTT CAISGGNQPQHF
- - TRBJ2-6 TRBV7-8 TGTGCCAGCAGCTTAGCTTTAGTCCTGACTTTC CASSLALVLTF
- - TRBJ2-4 TRBV30 TGTGCCTTCACGAGGGGAGCCAAAAACATTCAGTACTTC CAFTRGAKNIQYF
few - TRBJ2-1 TRBV5-6 TGTGCCAGCAGCTTGGTCTCGGCAGACGTTGAGCAGTTCTTC CASSLVSADVEQFF
- TRBD2 TRBJ2-5 TRBV28 TGTGCCAGCAGTTTACTAGGACGGGAGGGAGAGACCCAGTACTTC CASSLLGREGETQYF
- TRBD2 TRBJ2-7 TRBV11-2 TGTGCCAGCAGCTTCCGACTAGCGGGGGGGCCCTGGGAGCAGTACTTC CASSFRLAGGPWEQYF
once - TRBJ2-2 TRBV30 TGTGCCTGGACAGGGACCTTCACCGGGGAGCTGTTTTTT CAWTGTFTGELFF
- TRBD1 TRBJ1-6 TRBV2 TGTGCCAGCAATAGGACAGGGGATAATTCACCCCTCCACTTT CASNRTGDNSPLHF
- - TRBJ2-5 TRBV5-1 TGCGCCAGCAGCTTGGATAGTCCGCTCCAAGAGACCCAGTACTTC CASSLDSPLQETQYF
few - TRBJ1-5 TRBV6-5 TGTGCCAGCAGTTGGGGTAGCAATCAGCCCCAGCATTTT CASSWGSNQPQHF
- TRBD1 TRBJ1-1 TRBV7-9 TGTGCCAGCAGCGTAGGGACAGCGAACACTGAAGCTTTCTTT CASSVGTANTEAFF
- TRBD1 TRBJ2-5 TRBV5-1 TGCGCCAGCAGCTTGGTTATGGGACAGGAAGAGACCCAGTACTTC CASSLVMGQEETQYF
- TRBD1 TRBJ1-2 TRBV29-1 TGCAGCGTAGACAGGGGTCTTACGGGAGGCTACACCTTC CSVDRGLTGGYTF
once - TRBJ1-1 TRBV27 TGTGCCAGCAGTGAGGTGGGACTTATGAACACTGAAGCTTTCTTT CASSEVGLMNTEAFF
- - TRBJ1-3 TRBV5-6 TGTGCCAGCAGCTTGGGAGGGGTCGGAAACACCATATATTTT CASSLGGVGNTIYF
- TRBD1 TRBJ1-6 TRBV9 TGTGCCAGCAGCAAGAGGGGGACAGGGAATCCACCCCTCCACTTT CASSKRGTGNPPLHF
- TRBD1 TRBJ2-1 TRBV2 TGTGCCAGCAGAGAGGGACAGATTAACTACAATGAGCAGTTCTTC CASREGQINYNEQFF
- - TRBJ1-2 TRBV2 TGTGCCAGCAAATCTGGGCAGGGAAGGGGCTACACCTTC CASKSGQGRGYTF
- TRBD1 TRBJ2-3 TRBV29-1 TGCAGCGTCGCCGGGACAGGTAGCACAGATACGCAGTATTTT CSVAGTGSTDTQYF
- - TRBJ2-2 TRBV2 TGTGCCAGCAGTGTTGGGGTTGGCGGGGAGCTGTTTTTT CASSVGVGGELFF
- - TRBJ2-3 TRBV6-6 TGTGCCAGCAGTTACTCGCGGTCAGATACGCAGTATTTT CASSYSRSDTQYF